The T cell receptor (beta chain) described here comes from a study of blood T cell repertoires in COVID-19. Across the whole study: Samples taken during acute and convalescent COVID-19 were collected in the United States, Italy and Spain. Nucleic acid was either cDNA or gDNA, and it came from T cells, B-cell-depleted T cells, or PBMCs.

Germline V gene lookup returns CDR1 SGHAT and CDR2 FQDESV (reference sequence). The V end lost 5 bases, the J end lost 8 bases, and 13 bases lay between the germline ends. CDR3 length: 13 amino acids. Original processing methods: Amplified reference gene primers provided the basis for estimating nucleated cell counts. Profiled with immunoSEQ multiplex PCR; TCRdb holds only in-frame clones, not every one. V, J and clone size derive from that table, while D and trimming were established from the DNA sequence. The table shows about 410,000 clones, with 70% to 90% occurring only once. The specimen sequenced was peripheral blood. The chain has TRBV11-1 and TRBJ2-1; no clear D gene. The receptor's source is a woman in her twenties or thirties with active or convalescent COVID-19. CDR3 coding DNA: TGTGCCAGCAGCGCAGACCCCCGGGATGAGCAGTTCTTC. Protein: CASSADPRDEQFF. Filled out from reference TRBV11-1 and TRBJ2-1, the complete variable domain reads EAEVAQSPRYKITEKSQAVAFWCDPISGHATLYWYRQILGQGPELLVQFQDESVVDDSQLPKDRFSAERLKGVDSTLKIQPAELGDSAMYLCASSADPRDEQFFGPGTRLTVL.